This is a list of T cell receptor beta chains from one sample in a study of blood T cells in healthy people across ages. TCRdb independently ran MiXCR on the 5' RACE reads; one entry per CDR3 protein. In the table there are about 1,400,000 distinct CDR3 sequences, 59% of which are singletons. Sequencing was done on a sample of blood. The receptors here all came from a man between 18 and 29 years old in good health. Both conserved end residues are part of each CDR3. The D gene is left open where the match is weak. Rows give clone size only sometimes, using once, few, many, or a class for an expanded clone.

d_gene	j_gene	abundance	v_gene	CDR3aa	CDR3nt
NA	TRBJ2-1	NA	TRBV7-9	CASSLMGGRVDEQFF	TGTGCCAGCAGCTTAATGGGGGGCCGGGTCGATGAGCAGTTCTTC
NA	TRBJ2-3	NA	TRBV12-3/TRBV12-4	CASLTLLRGGTDTQYF	TGTGCCAGCCTGACCCTACTACGCGGGGGCACAGATACGCAGTATTTT
TRBD1	TRBJ1-5	NA	TRBV20-1	CSAREGTGYNQPQHF	TGCAGTGCTAGAGAAGGGACAGGGTACAATCAGCCCCAGCATTTT
TRBD1	TRBJ2-1	few	TRBV4-1	CASSHSTGAYNEQFF	TGCGCCAGCAGCCATTCTACAGGGGCGTACAATGAGCAGTTCTTC
NA	TRBJ2-3	NA	TRBV25-1	CASSDGAVALVDTQYF	TGTGCCAGCAGTGATGGTGCGGTGGCACTTGTGGATACGCAGTATTTT
NA	TRBJ2-1	few	TRBV7-2	CASSEYLVLGEEDYNEQFF	TGTGCCAGCAGCGAGTACCTCGTCTTGGGGGAGGAAGATTACAATGAGCAGTTCTTC
TRBD1	TRBJ2-5	once	TRBV6-1	CASTQRDRVETQYF	TGTGCCAGCACCCAAAGGGACAGGGTGGAGACCCAGTACTTC
TRBD1	TRBJ2-1	NA	TRBV27	CASSAQGGTGVVNEQFF	TGTGCCAGCAGTGCCCAGGGGGGGACAGGGGTAGTGAATGAGCAGTTCTTC
NA	TRBJ2-1	NA	TRBV29-1	CSVGTVPEQFF	TGCAGCGTTGGGACAGTTCCTGAGCAGTTCTTC
NA	TRBJ1-1	NA	TRBV4-1	CASSQERPYGGFF	TGCGCCAGCAGCCAAGAGCGGCCCTACGGCGGTTTCTTT
NA	TRBJ1-4	NA	TRBV25-1	CASSPEVNEKLFF	TGTGCCAGCTCACCCGAGGTAAATGAAAAACTGTTTTTT
NA	TRBJ2-5	NA	TRBV2	CASSDKGIQETQYF	TGTGCCAGCAGTGATAAAGGAATCCAAGAGACCCAGTACTTC
TRBD1	TRBJ1-2	NA	TRBV6-1	CASSELRGDRSSNYGYTF	TGTGCCAGCAGTGAATTACGGGGGGACAGAAGTTCTAACTATGGCTACACCTTC
TRBD2	TRBJ2-1	few	TRBV3-1	CASSQLAGGPMDEQFF	TGTGCCAGCAGCCAACTAGCGGGAGGGCCAATGGATGAGCAGTTCTTC
TRBD2	TRBJ2-7	NA	TRBV5-6	CASSWGGTSPEQYF	TGTGCCAGCAGCTGGGGGGGGACCAGTCCAGAGCAGTACTTC
NA	TRBJ2-2	NA	TRBV12-3/TRBV12-4	CAIHPGDTGELFF	TGTGCCATCCACCCGGGTGACACCGGGGAGCTGTTTTTT
NA	TRBJ2-3	NA	TRBV7-2	CASSLVWTYTDTQYF	TGTGCCAGCAGCTTAGTTTGGACGTACACAGATACGCAGTATTTT
TRBD1	TRBJ2-3	NA	TRBV5-1	CASSLFGQGSTDTQYF	TGCGCCAGCAGCTTGTTTGGACAGGGGTCTACAGATACACAGTATTTT
NA	TRBJ2-4	NA	TRBV5-5	CASSPDWGGYIQYF	TGTGCCAGCAGCCCCGATTGGGGGGGCTACATTCAGTACTTC
NA	TRBJ2-7	many	TRBV5-1	CASSLDPAYEQYF	TGTGCCAGCAGCTTGGACCCCGCCTACGAGCAGTACTTC
NA	TRBJ2-7	NA	TRBV29-1	CSVGGTLQTDYEQYF	TGCAGCGTTGGCGGGACACTCCAGACAGACTACGAGCAGTACTTC
NA	TRBJ2-7	NA	TRBV20-1	CSARGGSDGSYEQYF	TGCAGTGCTAGAGGAGGCAGCGACGGTTCCTACGAGCAGTACTTC
NA	TRBJ1-1	NA	TRBV29-1	CSVVGPEGTEAFF	TGCAGCGTTGTGGGCCCGGAGGGGACTGAAGCTTTCTTT
NA	TRBJ2-7	NA	TRBV25-1	CASSDRTGEQYF	TGTGCCAGCAGTGACAGGACGGGCGAGCAGTACTTC
NA	TRBJ2-7	NA	TRBV7-2	CASSQENWVYEQYF	TGTGCCAGCAGCCAGGAGAATTGGGTCTACGAGCAGTACTTC